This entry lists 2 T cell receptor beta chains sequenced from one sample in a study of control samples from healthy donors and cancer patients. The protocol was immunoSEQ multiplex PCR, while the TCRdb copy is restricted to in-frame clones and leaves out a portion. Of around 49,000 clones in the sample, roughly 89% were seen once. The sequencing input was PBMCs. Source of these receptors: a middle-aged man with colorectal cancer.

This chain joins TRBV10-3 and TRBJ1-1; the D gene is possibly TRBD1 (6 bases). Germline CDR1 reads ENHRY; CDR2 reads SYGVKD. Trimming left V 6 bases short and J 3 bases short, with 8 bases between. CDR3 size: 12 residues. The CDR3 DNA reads TGTGCCATCAGGGACAGTGACACTGAAGCTTTCTTT. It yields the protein CAIRDSDTEAFF.

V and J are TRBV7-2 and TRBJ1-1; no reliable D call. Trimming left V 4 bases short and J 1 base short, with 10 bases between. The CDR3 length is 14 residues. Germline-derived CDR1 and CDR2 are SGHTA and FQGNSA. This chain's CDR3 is CASSYSYENTEAFF. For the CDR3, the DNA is TGTGCCAGCAGCTATTCTTACGAGAACACTGAAGCTTTCTTT.